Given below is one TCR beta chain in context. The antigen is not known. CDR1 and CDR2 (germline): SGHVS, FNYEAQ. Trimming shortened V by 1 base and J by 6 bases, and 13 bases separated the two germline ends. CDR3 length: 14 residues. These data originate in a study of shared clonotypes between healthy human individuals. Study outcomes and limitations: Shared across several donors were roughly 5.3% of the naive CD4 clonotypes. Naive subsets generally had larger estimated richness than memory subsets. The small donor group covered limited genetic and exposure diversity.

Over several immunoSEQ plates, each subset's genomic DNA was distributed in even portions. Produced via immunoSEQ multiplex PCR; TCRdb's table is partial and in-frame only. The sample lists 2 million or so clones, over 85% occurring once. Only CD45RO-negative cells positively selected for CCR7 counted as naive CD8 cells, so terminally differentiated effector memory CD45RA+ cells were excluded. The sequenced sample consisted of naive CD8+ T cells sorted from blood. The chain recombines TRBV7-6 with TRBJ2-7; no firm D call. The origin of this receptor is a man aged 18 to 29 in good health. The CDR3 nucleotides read TGTGCCAGCAGCTTAGAGGCATCCGTCGGCGAGCAGTACTTC. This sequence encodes CASSLEASVGEQYF.